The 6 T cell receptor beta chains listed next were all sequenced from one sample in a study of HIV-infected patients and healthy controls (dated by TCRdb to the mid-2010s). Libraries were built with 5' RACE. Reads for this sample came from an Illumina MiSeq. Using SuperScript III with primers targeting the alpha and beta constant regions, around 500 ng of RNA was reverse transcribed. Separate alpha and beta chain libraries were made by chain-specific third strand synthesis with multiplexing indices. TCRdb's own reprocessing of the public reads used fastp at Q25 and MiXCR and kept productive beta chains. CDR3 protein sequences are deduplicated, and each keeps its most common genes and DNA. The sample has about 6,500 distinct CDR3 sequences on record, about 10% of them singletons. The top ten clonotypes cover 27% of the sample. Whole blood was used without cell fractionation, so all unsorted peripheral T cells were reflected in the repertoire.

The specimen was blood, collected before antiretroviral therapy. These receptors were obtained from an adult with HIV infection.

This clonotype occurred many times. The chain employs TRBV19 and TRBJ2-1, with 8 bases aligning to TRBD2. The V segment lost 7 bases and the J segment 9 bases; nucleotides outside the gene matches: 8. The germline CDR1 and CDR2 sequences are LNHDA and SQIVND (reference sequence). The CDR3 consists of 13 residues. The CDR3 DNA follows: TGTGCCAGTACCCTCAGCGGGAGTAGTGAGCAGTTCTTC. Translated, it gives CASTLSGSSEQFF.

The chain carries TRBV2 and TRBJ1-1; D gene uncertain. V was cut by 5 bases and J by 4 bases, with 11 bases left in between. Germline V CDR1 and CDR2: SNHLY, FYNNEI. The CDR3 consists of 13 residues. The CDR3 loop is CASSIRSLTEAFF. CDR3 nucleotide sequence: TGTGCCAGCAGTATCAGGTCCCTCACTGAAGCTTTCTTT.

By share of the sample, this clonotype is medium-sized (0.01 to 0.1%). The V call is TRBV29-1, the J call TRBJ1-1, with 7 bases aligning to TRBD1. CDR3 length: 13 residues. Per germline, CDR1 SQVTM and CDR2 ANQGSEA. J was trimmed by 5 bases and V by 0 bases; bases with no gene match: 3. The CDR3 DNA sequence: TGCAGCGTTGAAGACAGGGGGTGGACTGAAGCTTTCTTT. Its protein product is CSVEDRGWTEAFF.

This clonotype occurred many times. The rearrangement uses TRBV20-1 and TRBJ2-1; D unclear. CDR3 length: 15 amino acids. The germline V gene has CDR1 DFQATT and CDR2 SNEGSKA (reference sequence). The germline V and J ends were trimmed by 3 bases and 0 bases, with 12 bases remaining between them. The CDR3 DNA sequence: TGCAGTGCTAGCCCTCTGGGCCCCTCCTACAATGAGCAGTTCTTC. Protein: CSASPLGPSYNEQFF.

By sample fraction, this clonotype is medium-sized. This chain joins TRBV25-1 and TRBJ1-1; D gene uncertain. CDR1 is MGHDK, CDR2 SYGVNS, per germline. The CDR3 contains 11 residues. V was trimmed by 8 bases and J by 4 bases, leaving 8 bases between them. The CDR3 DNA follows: TGTGCCAGCCAGGCGGGCACTGAAGCTTTCTTT. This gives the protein CASQAGTEAFF.

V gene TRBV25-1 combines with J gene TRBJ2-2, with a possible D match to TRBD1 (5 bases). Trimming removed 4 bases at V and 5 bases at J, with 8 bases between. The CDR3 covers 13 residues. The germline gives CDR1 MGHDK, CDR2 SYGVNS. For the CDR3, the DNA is TGTGCCAGCAGTGTCCGACAGACCGGGGAGCTGTTTTTT. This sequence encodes CASSVRQTGELFF.